The rows below give T cell receptor beta chains drawn from one sample of a study of T cell repertoires in cytomegalovirus infection. One entry per CDR3 protein, called by TCRdb with MiXCR from the reads. Here the sample spans approximately 56,000 distinct CDR3 sequences, 15% to 20% being singletons. Their antigen targets remain unknown. Here the sequenced sample was CD8+ T cells from cultured PBMCs, taken from culture after CMV antigen stimulation. Every receptor here comes from a human donor in good health (CMV status not recorded). Some clones in this sample may be carry-over from other donors' samples. Each CDR3 is given with its conserved first and last residue. Each record gives: D gene, J gene, V gene, clone size, CDR3 protein, CDR3 DNA. A D gene is named only where the DNA matches it firmly. Part of the rows lack a size; the others show once, few, many or a class for expanded clones.

TRBD2	TRBJ2-3	TRBV28	NA	CASRGPGTSGGATDTQYF	TGTGCCAGCAGGGGACCCGGGACTAGCGGGGGGGCCACAGATACGCAGTATTTT
NA	TRBJ2-7	TRBV7-8	NA	CASSRRGVSRGSAVEQYF	TGTGCCAGCAGCCGCAGGGGTGTAAGTAGGGGTAGTGCAGTGGAGCAGTACTTC
NA	TRBJ2-1	TRBV6-5	few	CASSYSTEANEQFF	TGTGCCAGCAGTTACTCGACCGAGGCCAATGAGCAGTTCTTC
NA	TRBJ2-7	TRBV7-2	NA	CASSLASSYEQYF	TGTGCCAGCAGCTTAGCCAGCTCCTACGAGCAGTACTTC
TRBD1	TRBJ1-1	TRBV29-1	NA	CSVEGQGPEAFF	TGCAGCGTTGAAGGACAGGGCCCTGAAGCTTTCTTT
TRBD1	TRBJ2-7	TRBV7-8	few	CANTPLQGDGPLENEQYF	TGTGCCAACACACCATTACAGGGGGACGGGCCCTTGGAGAACGAGCAGTACTTC
TRBD1	TRBJ2-7	TRBV7-2	NA	CASSLTYDRAYEQYF	TGTGCCAGCAGCTTAACATACGACAGGGCCTACGAGCAGTACTTC
NA	TRBJ2-1	TRBV7-6	NA	CASSLGRSNEQFF	TGTGCCAGCAGCTTAGGCAGGAGCAATGAGCAGTTCTTC
NA	TRBJ1-1	TRBV6-6	few	CASSQGFYTEAFF	TGTGCCAGCAGCCAGGGTTTCTACACTGAAGCTTTCTTT
TRBD1	TRBJ1-2	TRBV5-6	few	CASSVGTGGGNNYGYTF	TGTGCCAGCAGCGTTGGGACAGGGGGAGGAAATAACTATGGCTACACCTTC
NA	TRBJ2-7	TRBV7-6	few	CASSLARGQGFYEQYF	TGTGCCAGCAGCTTAGCGAGAGGCCAGGGTTTCTACGAGCAGTACTTC
NA	TRBJ2-7	TRBV12-3/TRBV12-4	few	CASSFLLTEQYF	TGTGCCAGCAGTTTCCTACTAACCGAGCAGTACTTC
TRBD1	TRBJ2-2	TRBV4-1	few	CASSQVGGQGRNTGELFF	TGCGCCAGCAGCCAAGTTGGGGGACAGGGGAGGAACACCGGGGAGCTGTTTTTT
NA	TRBJ1-6	TRBV7-8	few	CASSLGGAAWSSPLHF	TGTGCCAGCAGCCTAGGGGGGGCAGCGTGGAGTTCACCCCTCCACTTT
NA	TRBJ2-1	TRBV18	NA	CASSPPRYNEQFF	TGTGCCAGCTCACCACCAAGGTACAATGAGCAGTTCTTC
TRBD2	TRBJ2-7	TRBV18	few	CASSPTSGPYEQYF	TGTGCCAGCTCACCAACTAGCGGCCCCTACGAGCAGTACTTC
NA	TRBJ2-1	TRBV12-3/TRBV12-4	NA	CASSASRPEQFF	TGTGCCAGCAGTGCGTCGAGGCCTGAGCAGTTCTTC
NA	TRBJ1-5	TRBV4-1	NA	CASSQGPRQPQHF	TGCGCCAGCAGCCAAGGTCCCCGGCAGCCCCAGCATTTT
NA	TRBJ1-1	TRBV2	NA	CATSGNTEAFF	TGTGCCACCTCAGGGAACACTGAAGCTTTCTTT
NA	TRBJ2-1	TRBV27	many	CASSLWVATEQFF	TGTGCCAGCAGTTTATGGGTAGCCACTGAGCAGTTCTTC
TRBD2	TRBJ2-3	TRBV12-3/TRBV12-4	NA	CASSLRDYPTDTQYF	TGTGCCAGCAGTCTCCGGGACTATCCCACAGATACGCAGTATTTT
TRBD2	TRBJ2-7	TRBV7-8	few	CASSLYSGLSSYEQYF	TGTGCCAGCAGCTTATATTCGGGACTAAGCTCCTACGAGCAGTACTTC
TRBD1	TRBJ1-2	TRBV12-3/TRBV12-4	NA	CASSTKGATNYGYTF	TGTGCCAGCAGTACGAAGGGGGCCACGAACTATGGCTACACCTTC
TRBD2	TRBJ2-5	TRBV6-5	few	CASSSSGGSYQYF	TGTGCCAGCAGTTCTAGCGGGGGGTCCTACCAGTACTTC